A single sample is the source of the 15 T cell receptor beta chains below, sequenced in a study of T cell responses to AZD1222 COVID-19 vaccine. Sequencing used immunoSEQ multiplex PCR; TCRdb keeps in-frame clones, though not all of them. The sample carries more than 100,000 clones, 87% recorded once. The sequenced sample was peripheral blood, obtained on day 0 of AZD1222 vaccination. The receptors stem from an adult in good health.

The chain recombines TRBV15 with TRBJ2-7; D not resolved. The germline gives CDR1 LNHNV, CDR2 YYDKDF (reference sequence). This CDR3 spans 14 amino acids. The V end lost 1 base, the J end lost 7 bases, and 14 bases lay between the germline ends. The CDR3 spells CATSRVPASREQYF. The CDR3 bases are TGTGCCACCAGCAGAGTCCCAGCGTCGAGGGAGCAGTACTTC.

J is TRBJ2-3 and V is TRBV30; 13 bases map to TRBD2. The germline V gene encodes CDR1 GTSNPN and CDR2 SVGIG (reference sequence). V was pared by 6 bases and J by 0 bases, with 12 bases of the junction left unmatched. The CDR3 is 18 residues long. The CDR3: CACRLTSGGVVSTDTQYF. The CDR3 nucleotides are TGTGCCTGCCGCCTAACTAGCGGGGGGGTGGTAAGCACAGATACGCAGTATTTT.

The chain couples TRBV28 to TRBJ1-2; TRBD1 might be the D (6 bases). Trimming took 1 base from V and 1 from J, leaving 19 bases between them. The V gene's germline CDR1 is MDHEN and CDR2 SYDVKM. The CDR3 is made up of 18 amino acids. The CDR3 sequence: CASSLYRREGVDNYGYTF. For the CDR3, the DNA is TGTGCCAGCAGTTTATACCGTAGGGAGGGGGTAGATAACTATGGCTACACCTTC.

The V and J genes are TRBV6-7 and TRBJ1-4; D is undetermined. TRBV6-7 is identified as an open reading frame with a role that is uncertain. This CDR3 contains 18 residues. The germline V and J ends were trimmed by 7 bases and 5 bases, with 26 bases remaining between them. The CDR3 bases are TGTGCCAGCAACAACCCCGTGGGTGAGGGTTACCAGAATGAAAAACTGTTTTTT. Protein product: CASNNPVGEGYQNEKLFF.

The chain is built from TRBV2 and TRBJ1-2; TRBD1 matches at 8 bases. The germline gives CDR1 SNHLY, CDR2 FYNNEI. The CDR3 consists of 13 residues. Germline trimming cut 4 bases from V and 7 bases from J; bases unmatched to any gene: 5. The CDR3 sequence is CASSGQGTGGYTF. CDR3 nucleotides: TGTGCCAGCAGTGGACAGGGGACGGGTGGCTACACCTTC.

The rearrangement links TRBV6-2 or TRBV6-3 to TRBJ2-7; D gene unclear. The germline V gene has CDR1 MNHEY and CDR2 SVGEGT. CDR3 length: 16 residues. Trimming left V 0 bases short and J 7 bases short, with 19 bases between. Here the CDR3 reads CASSYSSSTVRSEQYF. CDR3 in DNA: TGTGCCAGCAGTTACTCATCCTCGACGGTCCGCTCGGAGCAGTACTTC.

CDR3 in DNA: TGTGCCAGCAGTTTTGGGGACAGACAAGAGACCCAGTACTTC. Residues: CASSFGDRQETQYF. The V gene is TRBV28, the J gene TRBJ2-5; 7 bases line up with TRBD1. V lost 3 bases, J lost 2 bases, and 3 bases stayed unmatched. Germline lookup yields CDR1 MDHEN and CDR2 SYDVKM. The CDR3 totals 14 residues.

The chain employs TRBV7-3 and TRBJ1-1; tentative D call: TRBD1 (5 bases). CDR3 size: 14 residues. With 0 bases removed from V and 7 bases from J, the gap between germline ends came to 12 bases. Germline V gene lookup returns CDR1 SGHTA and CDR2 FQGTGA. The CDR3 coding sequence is TGTGCCAGCAGCTTAACGGGAGGGGCTCATGAAGCTTTCTTT. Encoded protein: CASSLTGGAHEAFF.

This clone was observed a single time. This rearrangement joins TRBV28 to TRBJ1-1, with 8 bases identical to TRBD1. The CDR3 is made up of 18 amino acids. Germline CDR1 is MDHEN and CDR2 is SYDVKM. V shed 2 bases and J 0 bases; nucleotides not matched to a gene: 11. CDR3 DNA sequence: TGTGCCAGCAGTTTAGGGTTGAAGGACAGGGCCTTGAACACTGAAGCTTTCTTT. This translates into CASSLGLKDRALNTEAFF.

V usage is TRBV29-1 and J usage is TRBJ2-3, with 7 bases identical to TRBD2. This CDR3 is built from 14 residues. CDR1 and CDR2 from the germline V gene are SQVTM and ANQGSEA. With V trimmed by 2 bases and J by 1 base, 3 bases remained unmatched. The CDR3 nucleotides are TGCAGCGTTGAAAGGGGAGGGCGCACAGATACGCAGTATTTT. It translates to CSVERGGRTDTQYF.

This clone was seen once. Here the CDR3 reads CASTTTGRNEQYF. The CDR3, as DNA: TGTGCCAGCACCACGACGGGTAGGAACGAGCAGTACTTC. J is TRBJ2-7 and V is TRBV28; D remains unclear. With 7 bases removed from V and 5 bases from J, the gap between germline ends came to 15 bases. This CDR3 comprises 13 residues. CDR1 is MDHEN, CDR2 SYDVKM, per germline.

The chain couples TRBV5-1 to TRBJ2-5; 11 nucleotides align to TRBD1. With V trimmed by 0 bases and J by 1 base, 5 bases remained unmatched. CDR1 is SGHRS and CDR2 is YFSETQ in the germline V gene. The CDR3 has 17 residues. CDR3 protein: CASSLGPGTGGQETQYF. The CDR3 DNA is TGCGCCAGCAGCTTGGGACCCGGGACAGGGGGCCAAGAGACCCAGTACTTC.

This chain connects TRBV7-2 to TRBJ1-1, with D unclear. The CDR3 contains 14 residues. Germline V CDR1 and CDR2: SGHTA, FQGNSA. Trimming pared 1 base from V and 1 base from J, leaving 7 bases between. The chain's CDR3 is CASSLGQANTEAFF. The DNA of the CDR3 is TGTGCCAGCAGCTTAGGGCAGGCGAACACTGAAGCTTTCTTT.

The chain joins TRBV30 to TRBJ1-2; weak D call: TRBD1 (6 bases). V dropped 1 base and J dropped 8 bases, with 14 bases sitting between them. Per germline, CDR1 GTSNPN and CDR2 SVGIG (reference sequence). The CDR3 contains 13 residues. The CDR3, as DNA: TGTGCCTGGAGTGCCTACAGGGAATTGGGCTACACCTTC. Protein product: CAWSAYRELGYTF.

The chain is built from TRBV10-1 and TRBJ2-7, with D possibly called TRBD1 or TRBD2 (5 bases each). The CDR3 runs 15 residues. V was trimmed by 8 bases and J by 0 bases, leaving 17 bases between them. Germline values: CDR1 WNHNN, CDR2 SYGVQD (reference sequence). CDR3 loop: CASPKVEGPSYEQYF. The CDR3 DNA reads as TGCGCCAGCCCCAAAGTCGAGGGGCCCTCCTACGAGCAGTACTTC.